This TCR beta chain originates from a study of cytotoxic CD8 clonotypes in ibrutinib-treated CLL. Libraries were prepared by immunoSEQ multiplex PCR; TCRdb keeps only in-frame clonotypes and omits some of them. Here the sample spans about 68,000 clones, 68% being singletons. The CDR3 has 15 amino acids. CDR1 and CDR2 (germline): ENHRY, SYGVKD. V gave up 6 bases and J gave up 1 base, with 13 bases separating them. Specimen: PBMCs, collected after 12 months of ibrutinib treatment. This TCR derives from a human donor with chronic lymphocytic leukemia. The rearrangement joins TRBV10-3 to TRBJ2-1; D might be TRBD1 (5 bases). CDR3: CAISVPGSSYNEQFF. In DNA, the CDR3 is TGTGCCATCAGCGTTCCAGGGTCTTCCTACAATGAGCAGTTCTTC.